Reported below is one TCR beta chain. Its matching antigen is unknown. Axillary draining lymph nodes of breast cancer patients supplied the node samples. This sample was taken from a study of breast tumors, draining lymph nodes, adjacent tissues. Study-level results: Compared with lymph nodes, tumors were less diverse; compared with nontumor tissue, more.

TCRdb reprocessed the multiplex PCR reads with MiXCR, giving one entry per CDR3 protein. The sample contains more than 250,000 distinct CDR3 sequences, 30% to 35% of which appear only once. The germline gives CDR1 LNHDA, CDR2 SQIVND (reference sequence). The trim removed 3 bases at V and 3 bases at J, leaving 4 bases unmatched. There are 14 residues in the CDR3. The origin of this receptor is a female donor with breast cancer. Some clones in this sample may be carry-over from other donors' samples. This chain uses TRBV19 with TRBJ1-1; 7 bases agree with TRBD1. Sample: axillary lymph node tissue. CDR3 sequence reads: CASSMAGGHTEAFF. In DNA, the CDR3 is TGTGCCAGTAGTATGGCAGGGGGACACACTGAAGCTTTCTTT.